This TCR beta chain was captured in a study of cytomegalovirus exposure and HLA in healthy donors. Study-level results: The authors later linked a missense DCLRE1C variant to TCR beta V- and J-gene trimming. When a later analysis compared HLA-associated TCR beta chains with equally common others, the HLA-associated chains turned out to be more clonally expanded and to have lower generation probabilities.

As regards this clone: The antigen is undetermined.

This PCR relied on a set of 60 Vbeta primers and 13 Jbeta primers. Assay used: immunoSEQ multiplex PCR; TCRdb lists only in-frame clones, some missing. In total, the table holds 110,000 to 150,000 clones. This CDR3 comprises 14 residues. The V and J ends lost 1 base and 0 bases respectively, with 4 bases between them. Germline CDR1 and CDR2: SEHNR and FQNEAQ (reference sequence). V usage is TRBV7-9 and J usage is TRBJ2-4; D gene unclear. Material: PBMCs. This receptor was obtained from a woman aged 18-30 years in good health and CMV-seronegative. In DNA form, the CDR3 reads TGTGCCAGCAGCTTAGGTCTAGCCAAAAACATTCAGTACTTC. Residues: CASSLGLAKNIQYF.